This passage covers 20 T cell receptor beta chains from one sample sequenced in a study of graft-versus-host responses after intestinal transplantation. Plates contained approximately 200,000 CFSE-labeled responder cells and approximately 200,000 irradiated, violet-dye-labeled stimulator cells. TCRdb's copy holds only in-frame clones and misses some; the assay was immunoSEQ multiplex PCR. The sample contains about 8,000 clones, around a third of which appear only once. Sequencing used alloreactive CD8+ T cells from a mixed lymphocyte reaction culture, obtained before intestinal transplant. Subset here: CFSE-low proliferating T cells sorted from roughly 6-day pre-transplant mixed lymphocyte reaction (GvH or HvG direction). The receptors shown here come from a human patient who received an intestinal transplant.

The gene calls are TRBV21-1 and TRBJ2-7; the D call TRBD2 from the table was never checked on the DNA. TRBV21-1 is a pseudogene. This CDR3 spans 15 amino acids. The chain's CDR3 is CASHSGTRCPYEQYF. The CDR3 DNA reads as TGTGCCAGTCATTCCGGGACTAGATGTCCCTACGAGCAGTACTTC.

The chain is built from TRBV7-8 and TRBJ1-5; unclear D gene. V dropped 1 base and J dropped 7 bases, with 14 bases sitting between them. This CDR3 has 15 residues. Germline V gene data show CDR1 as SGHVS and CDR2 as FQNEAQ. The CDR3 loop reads CASSLVPGADQPQHF. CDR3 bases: TGTGCCAGCAGCTTAGTACCGGGAGCGGACCAGCCCCAGCATTTT. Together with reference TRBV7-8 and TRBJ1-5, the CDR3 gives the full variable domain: GAGVSQSPRYKVAKRGQDVALRCDPISGHVSLFWYQQALGQGPEFLTYFQNEAQLDKSGLPSDRFFAERPEGSVSTLKIQRTQQEDSAVYLCASSLVPGADQPQHFGDGTRLSIL.

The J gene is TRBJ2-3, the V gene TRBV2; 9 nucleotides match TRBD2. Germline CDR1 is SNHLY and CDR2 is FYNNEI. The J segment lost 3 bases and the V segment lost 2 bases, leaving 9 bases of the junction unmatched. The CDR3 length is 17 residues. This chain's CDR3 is CASSEPGLALTTDTQYF. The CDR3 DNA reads TGTGCCAGCAGTGAACCGGGACTAGCTTTGACGACAGATACGCAGTATTTT. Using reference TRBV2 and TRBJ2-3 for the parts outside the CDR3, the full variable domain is EPEVTQTPSHQVTQMGQEVILRCVPISNHLYFYWYRQILGQKVEFLVSFYNNEISEKSEIFDDQFSVERPDGSNFTLKIRSTKLEDSAMYFCASSEPGLALTTDTQYFGPGTRLTVL.

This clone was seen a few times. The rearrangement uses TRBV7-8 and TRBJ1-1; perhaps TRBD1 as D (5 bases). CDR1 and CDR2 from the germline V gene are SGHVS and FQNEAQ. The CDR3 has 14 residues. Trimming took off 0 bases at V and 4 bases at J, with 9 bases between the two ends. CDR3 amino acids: CASSLARGTTEAFF. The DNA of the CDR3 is TGTGCCAGCAGCTTAGCTCGGGGGACCACTGAAGCTTTCTTT.

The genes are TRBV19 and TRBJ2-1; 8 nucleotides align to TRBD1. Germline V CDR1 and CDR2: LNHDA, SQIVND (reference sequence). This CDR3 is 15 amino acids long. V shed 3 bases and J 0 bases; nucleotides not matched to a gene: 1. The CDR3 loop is CASSIDRGSYNEQFF. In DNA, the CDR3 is TGTGCCAGTAGTATTGACAGGGGCTCCTACAATGAGCAGTTCTTC.

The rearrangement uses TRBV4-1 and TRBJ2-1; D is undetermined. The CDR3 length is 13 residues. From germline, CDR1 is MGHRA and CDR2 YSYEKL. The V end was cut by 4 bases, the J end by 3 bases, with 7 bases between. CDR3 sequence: CASSPTVYNEQFF. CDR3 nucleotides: TGCGCCAGCAGCCCGACTGTCTACAATGAGCAGTTCTTC.

The CDR3 reads CASSTTSGYEQYF. CDR3 DNA sequence: TGTGCCAGCAGCACGACTAGCGGCTACGAGCAGTACTTC. The chain recombines TRBV11-2 with TRBJ2-7; 9 bases match TRBD2. J gave up 3 bases and V 5 bases, and 2 bases lay outside the gene matches. The CDR3 has 13 amino acids. Germline V CDR1 and CDR2: SGHAT, FQNNGV.

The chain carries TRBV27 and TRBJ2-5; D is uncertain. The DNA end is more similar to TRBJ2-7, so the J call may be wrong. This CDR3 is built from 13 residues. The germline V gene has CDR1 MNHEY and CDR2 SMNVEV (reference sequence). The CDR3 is CASSYANSYEQYF. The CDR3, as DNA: TGTGCCAGCAGTTACGCGAACTCCTACGAGCAGTACTTC.

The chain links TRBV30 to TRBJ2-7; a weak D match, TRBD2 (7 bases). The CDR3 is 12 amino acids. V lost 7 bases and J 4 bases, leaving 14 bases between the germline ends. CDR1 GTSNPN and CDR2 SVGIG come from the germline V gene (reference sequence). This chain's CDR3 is CAFWEGGYEQYF. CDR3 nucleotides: TGTGCCTTCTGGGAGGGGGGGTACGAGCAGTACTTC.

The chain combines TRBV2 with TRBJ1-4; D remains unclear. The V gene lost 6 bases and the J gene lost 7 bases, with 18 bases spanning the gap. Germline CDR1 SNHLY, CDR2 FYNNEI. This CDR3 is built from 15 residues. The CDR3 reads CASRDTPPTGEKLFF. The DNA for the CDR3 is TGTGCCAGCAGAGATACACCCCCTACGGGTGAAAAACTGTTTTTT.

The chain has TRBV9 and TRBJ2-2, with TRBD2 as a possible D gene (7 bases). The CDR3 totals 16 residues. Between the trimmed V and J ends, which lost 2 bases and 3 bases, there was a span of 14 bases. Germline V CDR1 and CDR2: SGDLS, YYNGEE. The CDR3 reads CASSVLGGLDTGELFF. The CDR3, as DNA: TGTGCCAGCAGCGTTCTGGGGGGGCTGGACACCGGGGAGCTGTTTTTT.

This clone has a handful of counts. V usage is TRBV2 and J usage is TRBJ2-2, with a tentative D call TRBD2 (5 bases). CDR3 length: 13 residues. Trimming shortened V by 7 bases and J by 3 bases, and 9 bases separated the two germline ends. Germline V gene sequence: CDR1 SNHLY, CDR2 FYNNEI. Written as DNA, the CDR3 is TGTGCCAGCATCGGACTTCACACCGGGGAGCTGTTTTTT. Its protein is CASIGLHTGELFF.

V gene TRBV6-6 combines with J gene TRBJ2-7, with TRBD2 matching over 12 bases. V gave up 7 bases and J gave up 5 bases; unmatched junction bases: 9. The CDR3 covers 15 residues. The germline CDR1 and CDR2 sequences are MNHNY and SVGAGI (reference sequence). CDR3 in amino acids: CASNPETSGSNEQYF. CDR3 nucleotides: TGTGCCAGCAACCCAGAGACTAGCGGGAGCAACGAGCAGTACTTC.

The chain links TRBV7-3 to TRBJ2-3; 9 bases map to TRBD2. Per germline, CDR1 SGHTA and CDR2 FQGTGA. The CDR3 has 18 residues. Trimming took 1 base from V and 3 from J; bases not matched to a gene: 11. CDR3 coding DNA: TGTGCCAGCAGCTTAAACTATCTTAGCGGGGGTGCTACAGATACGCAGTATTTT. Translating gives CASSLNYLSGGATDTQYF. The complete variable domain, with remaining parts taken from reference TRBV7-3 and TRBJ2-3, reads GAGVSQTPSNKVTEKGKYVELRCDPISGHTALYWYRQSLGQGPEFLIYFQGTGAADDSGLPNDRFFAVRPEGSVSTLKIQRTERGDSAVYLCASSLNYLSGGATDTQYFGPGTRLTVL.

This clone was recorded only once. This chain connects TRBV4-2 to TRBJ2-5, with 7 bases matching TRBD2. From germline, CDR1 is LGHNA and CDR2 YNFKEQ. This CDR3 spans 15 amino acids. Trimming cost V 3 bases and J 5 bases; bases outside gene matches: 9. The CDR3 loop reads CASSHATGGAETQYF. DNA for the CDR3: TGTGCCAGCAGCCATGCTACGGGGGGAGCTGAGACCCAGTACTTC.

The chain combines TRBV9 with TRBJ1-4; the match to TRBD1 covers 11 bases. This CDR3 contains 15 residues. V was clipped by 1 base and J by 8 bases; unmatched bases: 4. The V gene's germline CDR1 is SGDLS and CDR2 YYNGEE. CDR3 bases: TGTGCCAGCAGCGTATCGGGACAGGGGGAGGAAAAACTGTTTTTT. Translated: CASSVSGQGEEKLFF.

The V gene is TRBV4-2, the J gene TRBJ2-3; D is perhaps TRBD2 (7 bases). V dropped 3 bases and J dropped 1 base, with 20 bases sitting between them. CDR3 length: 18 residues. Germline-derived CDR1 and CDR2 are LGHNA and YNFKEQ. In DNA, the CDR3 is TGTGCCAGCAGCCAGGGGTTCGTCGGCGGGGGCCGCACAGATACGCAGTATTTT. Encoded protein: CASSQGFVGGGRTDTQYF.

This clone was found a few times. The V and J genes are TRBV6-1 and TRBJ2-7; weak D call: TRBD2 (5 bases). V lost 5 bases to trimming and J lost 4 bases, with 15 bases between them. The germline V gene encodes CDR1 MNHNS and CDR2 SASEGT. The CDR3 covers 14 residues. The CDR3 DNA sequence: TGTGCCAGCAGTCATCGAGATGGGAGTTACGAGCAGTACTTC. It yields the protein CASSHRDGSYEQYF.

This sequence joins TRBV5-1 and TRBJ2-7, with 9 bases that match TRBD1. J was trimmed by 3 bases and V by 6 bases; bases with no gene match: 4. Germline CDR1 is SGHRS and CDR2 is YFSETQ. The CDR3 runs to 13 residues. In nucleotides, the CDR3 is TGCGCCAGCAACCCGACAGGGGGCTACGAGCAGTACTTC. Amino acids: CASNPTGGYEQYF.

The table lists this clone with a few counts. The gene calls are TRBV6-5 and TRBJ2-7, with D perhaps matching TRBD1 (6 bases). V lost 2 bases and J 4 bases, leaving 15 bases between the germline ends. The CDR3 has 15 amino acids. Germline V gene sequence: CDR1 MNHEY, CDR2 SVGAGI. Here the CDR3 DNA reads TGTGCCAGCAGTTACGACCTGACAGGTTTTTACGAGCAGTACTTC. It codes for CASSYDLTGFYEQYF.